These 22 T cell receptor beta chains were all obtained from the same sample, sequenced in a study of Ad26.COV2.S vaccination and SARS-CoV-2 variants. Treatment meaning: some 19 received Ad26.COV2.S at low or high dose, single or two shots; about 5 received placebo; per-sample allocation not given. Sampling was performed 63 days after the first vaccine or placebo injection. Profiled with immunoSEQ multiplex PCR; TCRdb holds only in-frame clones, not every one. The sample shows about 400,000 clones, approximately 91% of them seen only once. Material: peripheral blood, obtained in a trial of Ad26.COV2.S vaccine versus placebo. All receptors come from a person aged 18-60 years who received the Ad26.COV2.S COVID-19 vaccine or a placebo.

This clone appeared once. This chain joins TRBV12-3 or TRBV12-4 and TRBJ2-7; D might be TRBD2 (6 bases). The V gene lost 3 bases and the J gene lost 2 bases, with 8 bases spanning the gap. This CDR3 region has 13 residues. The CDR3 DNA reads as TGTGCCAGCAGTTTGCGGGGCCCCTACGAGCAGTACTTC. Its protein product is CASSLRGPYEQYF.

The rearrangement uses TRBV5-1 and TRBJ1-2, with D unclear. Trimming removed 5 bases from V and 1 base from J, with 9 bases in between. The CDR3 runs to 13 residues. The germline V gene encodes CDR1 SGHRS and CDR2 YFSETQ. The CDR3 loop is CASSPVNNYGYTF. CDR3 nucleotide sequence: TGCGCCAGCAGTCCGGTCAATAACTATGGCTACACCTTC.

There are a few counts of this clone. The CDR3 protein is CASSEYTGKGLATEAFF. The CDR3 region has the DNA TGTGCCAGCAGTGAATATACAGGGAAGGGTCTCGCCACTGAAGCTTTCTTT. This chain joins TRBV25-1 and TRBJ1-1; weak D call: TRBD1 (6 bases). Germline CDR1 is MGHDK and CDR2 is SYGVNS. This CDR3 is 17 amino acids long. V was pared by 0 bases and J by 4 bases, with 18 bases between.

The rearrangement joins TRBV7-2 to TRBJ2-3; 8 nucleotides line up with TRBD2. V gave up 5 bases and J gave up 6 bases; unmatched junction bases: 13. This CDR3 is 16 amino acids long. Germline CDR1 SGHTA, CDR2 FQGNSA. The DNA of the CDR3 is TGTGCCAGCAGCCCATCTCAACGGGGGGGCCGTGATACGCAGTATTTT. It specifies CASSPSQRGGRDTQYF. Looking up the rest from reference TRBV7-2 and TRBJ2-3 gives the full variable domain: GAGVSQSPSNKVTEKGKDVELRCDPISGHTALYWYRQSLGQGLEFLIYFQGNSAPDKSGLPSDRFSAERTGGSVSTLTIQRTQQEDSAVYLCASSPSQRGGRDTQYFGPGTRLTVL.

This clone was detected once. The rearrangement uses TRBV7-2 and TRBJ1-1; 7 bases map to TRBD1. The CDR3 length is 16 residues. The J segment lost 4 bases and the V segment lost 6 bases, leaving 14 bases of the junction unmatched. In germline, CDR1 is SGHTA, CDR2 FQGNSA. The CDR3 DNA sequence: TGTGCCAGCAGTTTATCGACAGGGTGGGGGAGCACTGAAGCTTTCTTT. This gives the protein CASSLSTGWGSTEAFF.

For this clone: This sample also contains other DNA sequences that code for the same CDR3. This chain uses TRBV3-1 (or the pseudogene TRBV3-2) with TRBJ1-6, with 7 bases aligning to TRBD1. The CDR3 loop spans 14 amino acids. Trimming at V came to 1 base and at J to 10 bases, leaving 4 bases not matched to a gene. Germline loops: CDR1 LGHDT, CDR2 YNNKEL (reference sequence). In DNA, the CDR3 is TGTGCCAGCAGCCAAGGGGACAGAGGGTCACCCCTCCACTTT. Protein: CASSQGDRGSPLHF.

The V and J genes are TRBV7-2 and TRBJ2-3, with 12 bases that match TRBD2. Germline V gene lookup returns CDR1 SGHTA and CDR2 FQGNSA. The CDR3 has 15 amino acids. V was pared by 2 bases and J by 6 bases, with 3 bases of the junction left unmatched. CDR3 loop: CASSLRLAGEDTQYF. The DNA for the CDR3 is TGTGCCAGCAGCTTAAGACTAGCGGGGGAGGATACGCAGTATTTT.

The chain joins TRBV6-6 to TRBJ1-3; D not certain. Germline V gene sequence: CDR1 MNHNY, CDR2 SVGAGI (reference sequence). The V gene lost 5 bases and the J gene lost 9 bases, with 11 bases spanning the gap. CDR3 length: 12 residues. CDR3 in amino acids: CASSPPGGTIYF. CDR3 DNA sequence: TGTGCCAGCAGTCCCCCGGGAGGCACCATATATTTT.

This chain uses TRBV7-2 with TRBJ2-5; 7 nucleotides align to TRBD1. This CDR3 is built from 15 residues. The ends lost 5 bases at V and 3 bases at J; junction bases unmatched: 9. Germline V CDR1 and CDR2: SGHTA, FQGNSA. The DNA for the CDR3 is TGTGCCAGCAGCCTCATCCCGGGGACAGAAGAGACCCAGTACTTC. Its protein is CASSLIPGTEETQYF.

V gene TRBV6-5 combines with J gene TRBJ1-3; 7 bases fit TRBD1. This CDR3 is 16 amino acids long. CDR1 and CDR2 (germline): MNHEY, SVGAGI. The junction had 2 bases not matched to a gene; V was cut back by 0 bases and J by 0 bases. In DNA form, the CDR3 reads TGTGCCAGCAGTTACTCGGGACAGATCTCTGGAAACACCATATATTTT. Its translation: CASSYSGQISGNTIYF.

The chain employs TRBV18 and TRBJ2-2; D ambiguous. V was pared by 4 bases and J by 1 base, with 7 bases between. Per the germline V gene, CDR1 is KGHSH and CDR2 is LQKENI. CDR3 length: 14 residues. The CDR3 nucleotides are TGTGCCAGCTCACAGACCTGGAACACCGGGGAGCTGTTTTTT. Translated, it gives CASSQTWNTGELFF.

V usage is TRBV12-3 or TRBV12-4 and J usage is TRBJ1-5, with D unclear. Trimming left V 6 bases short and J 2 bases short, with 8 bases between. This CDR3 contains 13 residues. CDR3 coding DNA: TGTGCCAGCAGGCGAGAGGGCAATCAGCCCCAGCATTTT. This encodes CASRREGNQPQHF.

V is TRBV6-5 and J is TRBJ1-1, with D perhaps matching TRBD1 (5 bases). There are 15 residues in the CDR3. CDR1 and CDR2 from the germline V gene are MNHEY and SVGAGI. The germline V and J ends were trimmed by 6 bases and 3 bases, with 17 bases remaining between them. CDR3 sequence (DNA): TGTGCCAGCAGACCCACCTTCGAGGGGTACACTGAAGCTTTCTTT. This codes for CASRPTFEGYTEAFF.

The chain recombines TRBV5-1 with TRBJ2-1, with D perhaps matching TRBD1 (6 bases). V shed 0 bases and J shed 0 bases, with 16 bases lying between them. CDR1 is SGHRS and CDR2 is YFSETQ in the germline V gene. The CDR3 is 18 amino acids. CDR3 sequence: CASSLGLTGLSSYNEQFF. CDR3 in DNA: TGCGCCAGCAGCTTGGGGTTAACAGGGTTGAGCTCCTACAATGAGCAGTTCTTC. Drawing the rest from reference TRBV5-1 and TRBJ2-1, the complete variable domain is KAGVTQTPRYLIKTRGQQVTLSCSPISGHRSVSWYQQTPGQGLQFLFEYFSETQRNKGNFPGRFSGRQFSNSRSEMNVSTLELGDSALYLCASSLGLTGLSSYNEQFFGPGTRLTVL.

This chain links TRBV10-2 with TRBJ1-2, with no clear D. Germline values: CDR1 WSHSY, CDR2 SAAADI. Trimming shortened V by 6 bases and J by 8 bases, and 19 bases separated the two germline ends. This CDR3 comprises 14 residues. CDR3 nucleotide sequence: TGCGCCAGCAGCGCAATAGGGCCTCGAGTCGGCTACACCTTC. Translation: CASSAIGPRVGYTF.

The CDR3 DNA follows: TGCGCCAGCAGCCAAGTGGCACGAGCGGACACTGAAGCTTTCTTT. Its protein is CASSQVARADTEAFF. The rearrangement uses TRBV4-1 and TRBJ1-1; no reliable D call. The CDR3 runs to 15 residues. Germline CDR1 reads MGHRA; CDR2 reads YSYEKL. The ends were cut back, 1 base at V and 3 bases at J, with 12 bases in the middle.

J is TRBJ2-1 and V is TRBV4-1; 11 bases are shared with TRBD2. J gave up 1 base and V 0 bases, and 5 bases lay outside the gene matches. Per germline, CDR1 MGHRA and CDR2 YSYEKL. This CDR3 comprises 18 residues. CDR3 loop: CASSQDSLAGGSYNEQFF. CDR3 in DNA: TGCGCCAGCAGCCAAGACTCTCTAGCGGGGGGTTCCTACAATGAGCAGTTCTTC.

This clone was found a few times. This chain uses TRBV6-2 or TRBV6-3 with TRBJ1-1; D remains ambiguous. Trimming removed 6 bases from V and 1 base from J, with 9 bases in between. This CDR3 comprises 13 residues. Germline V lookup: CDR1 MNHEY, CDR2 SVGEGT. Written as DNA, the CDR3 is TGTGCCAGCAGCCATAGCCAGAACACTGAAGCTTTCTTT. This encodes CASSHSQNTEAFF.

The chain carries TRBV7-9 and TRBJ2-1; D unresolved. Germline V lookup: CDR1 SEHNR, CDR2 FQNEAQ (reference sequence). Trimming took 2 bases from V and 2 from J, leaving 13 bases between them. The length of the CDR3 is 16 residues. The CDR3 DNA is TGTGCCAGCAGCTTACCGATTAGGGCCCCCTACAATGAGCAGTTCTTC. Its protein product is CASSLPIRAPYNEQFF.

The V gene is TRBV7-2, the J gene TRBJ2-3; TRBD1 aligns across 7 bases. Germline-derived CDR1 and CDR2 are SGHTA and FQGNSA. This CDR3 spans 17 amino acids. Unmatched junction bases numbered 9, after V lost 1 base and J lost 2 bases. This chain's CDR3 is CASSLGGSQGLTDTQYF. CDR3 DNA: TGTGCCAGCAGCTTAGGAGGGTCACAGGGGCTCACAGATACGCAGTATTTT.

Details on this clone: The junction departs from germline at one end; a sequencing error may be responsible. The chain uses TRBV6-6 and TRBJ2-5, with 12 bases matching TRBD1. This CDR3 has 14 residues. Germline assignment: CDR1 MNHNY and CDR2 SVGAGI (reference sequence). CDR3 residues: CASSRTGTGGPLDF. For the CDR3, the DNA is TGTGCCAGCAGTCGAACCGGGACAGGGGGCCCCCTCGACTTC.

The chain is built from TRBV25-1 and TRBJ1-2, with D possibly TRBD1 on 5 matching bases. The length of the CDR3 is 16 residues. Trimming took off 4 bases at V and 4 bases at J, with 19 bases between the two ends. The V gene's germline CDR1 is MGHDK and CDR2 SYGVNS. CDR3 nucleotides: TGTGCCAGCAGTGCGCTCACCGACAGCTTAACCTATGGCTACACCTTC. Its translation: CASSALTDSLTYGYTF.